Described below is a single T cell receptor beta chain sequence and its context. No antigen is known for it. The data originate from a study of T cell responses to AZD1222 COVID-19 vaccine. Assay: immunoSEQ multiplex PCR; the TCRdb copy retains only in-frame clones and omits some. The sample records about 140,000 clones, approximately 92% being singletons. Germline values: CDR1 GTSNPN, CDR2 SVGIG (reference sequence). Between the trimmed V and J ends, which lost 8 bases and 4 bases, there was a span of 15 bases. CDR3 length: 14 amino acids. Study-level points and caveats: Repertoires in all cases were sampled only once the peak T cell response had passed. A reported finding is that nearly half of spike-specific TCRs target unmutated variant regions. The study identified only five to seven AZD1222 recipients as seropositive at baseline.

The chain recombines TRBV30 with TRBJ2-6, with D perhaps being TRBD1 or TRBD2 (6 bases each). The sequenced sample was peripheral blood, obtained on day 0 of AZD1222 vaccination. The receptor comes from an adult in good health. The CDR3 DNA follows: TGTGCCGTTCAACAGGGAGGCGGGGCCAACGTCCTGACTTTC. Encoded protein: CAVQQGGGANVLTF.